The next 20 T cell receptor beta chains were all read from a single sample in a study of T cells after yellow fever vaccination. TCRdb called the 5' RACE reads again in MiXCR, with one record for every CDR3 protein. The sample holds 300,000 or so distinct CDR3 sequences, 8.7% seen once. Here the sequenced sample was CD4+ T cells sorted from PBMCs, taken 5 days after the yellow fever booster vaccination. These receptors were taken from a man aged 18 to 29 who received the YFV17D yellow fever vaccine.

This clonotype appeared many times. The rearrangement uses TRBV5-1 and TRBJ2-2; no reliable D call. V was clipped by 0 bases and J by 0 bases, with 3 bases between them. The CDR3 sequence is 14 residues long. Germline V lookup: CDR1 SGHRS, CDR2 YFSETQ. This chain's CDR3 is CASSLVTNTGELFF. CDR3 coding DNA: TGCGCCAGCAGCTTGGTCACGAACACCGGGGAGCTGTTTTTT. Based on the CDR3 plus reference TRBV5-1 and TRBJ2-2, the full variable domain is KAGVTQTPRYLIKTRGQQVTLSCSPISGHRSVSWYQQTPGQGLQFLFEYFSETQRNKGNFPGRFSGRQFSNSRSEMNVSTLELGDSALYLCASSLVTNTGELFFGEGSRLTVL.

This clonotype was seen only a few times. The chain has TRBV6-1 and TRBJ2-5; D is undetermined. The germline V gene has CDR1 MNHNS and CDR2 SASEGT. V was clipped by 3 bases and J by 3 bases, with 8 bases between them. CDR3 length: 13 residues. CDR3 nucleotide sequence: TGTGCCAGCAGTGACCGGGTCAAAGAGACCCAGTACTTC. This sequence encodes CASSDRVKETQYF.

This rearrangement joins TRBV29-1 to TRBJ2-3, with 9 bases that match TRBD1. Unmatched junction bases numbered 12, after V lost 8 bases and J lost 3 bases. The length of the CDR3 is 15 residues. The germline V gene encodes CDR1 SQVTM and CDR2 ANQGSEA. CDR3 sequence: CSLSSTGGVTDTQYF. CDR3 coding DNA: TGCAGCCTATCCTCGACAGGGGGTGTTACAGATACGCAGTATTTT.

V gene TRBV12-3 or TRBV12-4 combines with J gene TRBJ1-1; a possible D gene is TRBD1 (6 bases). Trimming cost V 7 bases and J 6 bases, with 12 bases left between them. CDR3 size: 12 residues. CDR3 nucleotide sequence: TGTGCCAGCAAAGGGGACACCGCTGAAGCTTTCTTT. Encoded protein: CASKGDTAEAFF.

This clonotype was seen more than once but under ten times. The gene calls are TRBV7-9 and TRBJ2-5, with D perhaps matching TRBD2 (5 bases). Germline V gives CDR1 SEHNR, CDR2 FQNEAQ (reference sequence). The CDR3 loop spans 14 amino acids. The germline V and J ends were trimmed by 1 base and 7 bases, with 13 bases remaining between them. The CDR3 DNA reads TGTGCCAGCAGCTTAGAGGGAGCGCCGCTGACCCAGTACTTC. This sequence encodes CASSLEGAPLTQYF.

This clonotype was seen just once. The V call is TRBV19, the J call TRBJ1-6; D gene ambiguous. Trimming took off 3 bases at V and 9 bases at J, with 9 bases between the two ends. CDR3 size: 13 residues. Germline V lookup: CDR1 LNHDA, CDR2 SQIVND (reference sequence). The CDR3 DNA reads as TGTGCCAGTAGTATCCCGATTGGTTCACCCCTCCACTTT. It translates to CASSIPIGSPLHF.

The chain carries TRBV29-1 and TRBJ1-2; unclear D gene. With 8 bases removed from V and 8 bases from J, the gap between germline ends came to 18 bases. Germline V lookup: CDR1 SQVTM, CDR2 ANQGSEA. There are 12 residues in the CDR3. This CDR3 is CSTGPEDVGYTF. In DNA, the CDR3 is TGCAGCACGGGCCCCGAAGATGTCGGCTACACCTTC.

This chain links TRBV18 with TRBJ1-1; D not certain. CDR3 length: 14 residues. Looked up from germline, CDR1 is KGHSH and CDR2 is LQKENI. Trimming took off 3 bases at V and 1 base at J, with 9 bases between the two ends. This chain's CDR3 is CASSPNTANTEAFF. The CDR3 DNA reads TGTGCCAGCTCACCCAATACGGCGAACACTGAAGCTTTCTTT. Full variable domain (rest looked up from reference TRBV18 and TRBJ1-1): NAGVMQNPRHLVRRRGQEARLRCSPMKGHSHVYWYRQLPEEGLKFMVYLQKENIIDESGMPKERFSAEFPKEGPSILRIQQVVRGDSAAYFCASSPNTANTEAFFGQGTRLTVV.

This clonotype was counted only a few times. The rearrangement joins TRBV24-1 to TRBJ2-3, with 7 bases fitting TRBD1. The V segment lost 9 bases and the J segment 5 bases; nucleotides outside the gene matches: 1. The length of the CDR3 is 11 residues. The V gene's germline CDR1 is KGHDR and CDR2 SFDVKD. The CDR3 spells CATSGGDTQYF. Written as DNA, the CDR3 is TGTGCCACCTCAGGGGGAGATACGCAGTATTTT.

This clonotype appeared many times. The chain employs TRBV27 and TRBJ2-7, with 8 bases matching TRBD1. Germline CDR1 reads MNHEY; CDR2 reads SMNVEV (reference sequence). This CDR3 contains 14 residues. The V and J ends lost 5 bases and 2 bases, in that order; junction bases with no gene match: 5. CDR3 loop: CASSPRTGTYEQYF. The CDR3 DNA sequence: TGTGCCAGCAGTCCCCGGACAGGGACCTACGAGCAGTACTTC.

This rearrangement joins TRBV5-1 to TRBJ2-2; the D is unclear. V was shortened by 3 bases and J by 1 base, with 13 bases between the two germline ends. Germline V CDR1 and CDR2: SGHRS, YFSETQ. CDR3 size: 16 residues. Written as DNA, the CDR3 is TGCGCCAGCAGCTCCGGAGCCTCAGGGAACACCGGGGAGCTGTTTTTT. It codes for CASSSGASGNTGELFF. Looking up the rest from reference TRBV5-1 and TRBJ2-2 gives the full variable domain: KAGVTQTPRYLIKTRGQQVTLSCSPISGHRSVSWYQQTPGQGLQFLFEYFSETQRNKGNFPGRFSGRQFSNSRSEMNVSTLELGDSALYLCASSSGASGNTGELFFGEGSRLTVL.

This clonotype has at least ten counts. The chain employs TRBV7-9 and TRBJ2-1; the match to TRBD1 covers 7 bases. The CDR3 loop spans 14 amino acids. CDR1 SEHNR and CDR2 FQNEAQ come from the germline V gene (reference sequence). The trim removed 5 bases at V and 8 bases at J, leaving 9 bases unmatched. The CDR3 protein is CASSPRGTGDEQFF. The CDR3 coding sequence is TGTGCCAGCAGCCCCAGGGGGACCGGGGATGAGCAGTTCTTC.

This clonotype was counted at least ten times. V gene TRBV7-2 combines with J gene TRBJ1-6; D is ambiguous. The CDR3 covers 12 residues. Per the germline V gene, CDR1 is SGHTA and CDR2 is FQGNSA. Trimming left V 1 base short and J 10 bases short, with 5 bases between. The CDR3 spells CASSLVGSPLHF. DNA for the CDR3: TGTGCCAGCAGCTTAGTGGGGTCACCCCTCCACTTT.

Many counts were recorded for this clonotype. This chain uses TRBV11-3 with TRBJ2-3; D possibly corresponds to TRBD1 (5 bases). The germline gives CDR1 SGHNT, CDR2 YENEEA. The CDR3 runs to 14 residues. The V end lost 5 bases, the J end lost 0 bases, and 9 bases lay between the germline ends. CDR3 sequence: CASSGDRSTDTQYF. The CDR3, as DNA: TGTGCCAGCAGCGGCGACAGAAGCACAGATACGCAGTATTTT.

A word on this clonotype: One base away lies a much larger clone, so this may be a sequencing read error. CDR3 DNA sequence: TGTGCCAGCTGCACGACTGAGAACACTGAAGCTTTCTTT. Translation gives CASCTTENTEAFF. The V and J genes are TRBV11-2 and TRBJ1-1; D not resolved. Germline assignment: CDR1 SGHAT and CDR2 FQNNGV. The CDR3 runs to 13 residues. Between the trimmed V and J ends, which lost 8 bases and 1 base, there was a span of 11 bases.

This chain joins TRBV6-5 and TRBJ2-1; the D gene is possibly TRBD1 (6 bases). This CDR3 spans 15 amino acids. Germline loops: CDR1 MNHEY, CDR2 SVGAGI. V was cut by 0 bases and J by 6 bases, with 12 bases left in between. CDR3 nucleotide sequence: TGTGCCAGCAGTTACTCGACAGGTGGGGGCAATGAGCAGTTCTTC. This sequence encodes CASSYSTGGGNEQFF.

This chain links TRBV4-3 with TRBJ1-3, with 7 bases identical to TRBD1. Trimming at V came to 0 bases and at J to 0 bases, leaving 5 bases not matched to a gene. Germline V CDR1 and CDR2: LGHNA, YSLEER. The CDR3 spans 17 residues. CDR3 DNA sequence: TGCGCCAGCAGCCAAGATTTTGCAGGGGGCTCTGGAAACACCATATATTTT. Translating gives CASSQDFAGGSGNTIYF.

This clonotype was seen only a few times. This chain uses TRBV6-1 with TRBJ2-1, with a possible D match to TRBD2 (7 bases). Trimming removed 3 bases at V and 10 bases at J, with 22 bases between. CDR3 length: 16 residues. The germline CDR1 and CDR2 sequences are MNHNS and SASEGT. The CDR3 protein is CASSDRFGGAAVEQFF. In nucleotides, the CDR3 is TGTGCCAGCAGTGATCGGTTTGGGGGGGCGGCGGTCGAGCAGTTCTTC.

The chain joins TRBV11-1 to TRBJ1-6; TRBD1 agrees at 8 bases. Germline lookup yields CDR1 SGHAT and CDR2 FQDESV (reference sequence). The CDR3 has 14 amino acids. J gave up 7 bases and V 5 bases, and 4 bases lay outside the gene matches. The CDR3 DNA is TGTGCCAGCAGCCTCCGGGACAGGAATTCACCCCTCCACTTT. Its protein product is CASSLRDRNSPLHF.

This clonotype was counted between two and nine times. V usage is TRBV3-1 and J usage is TRBJ1-1, with a tentative D call TRBD1 (5 bases). The ends were cut back, 1 base at V and 6 bases at J, with 15 bases in the middle. This CDR3 has 15 residues. CDR1 and CDR2 (germline): LGHDT, YNNKEL (reference sequence). In nucleotides, the CDR3 is TGTGCCAGCAGCCAAGGGGTGTGGGGGGAGCCTGAAGCTTTCTTT. Its protein is CASSQGVWGEPEAFF.